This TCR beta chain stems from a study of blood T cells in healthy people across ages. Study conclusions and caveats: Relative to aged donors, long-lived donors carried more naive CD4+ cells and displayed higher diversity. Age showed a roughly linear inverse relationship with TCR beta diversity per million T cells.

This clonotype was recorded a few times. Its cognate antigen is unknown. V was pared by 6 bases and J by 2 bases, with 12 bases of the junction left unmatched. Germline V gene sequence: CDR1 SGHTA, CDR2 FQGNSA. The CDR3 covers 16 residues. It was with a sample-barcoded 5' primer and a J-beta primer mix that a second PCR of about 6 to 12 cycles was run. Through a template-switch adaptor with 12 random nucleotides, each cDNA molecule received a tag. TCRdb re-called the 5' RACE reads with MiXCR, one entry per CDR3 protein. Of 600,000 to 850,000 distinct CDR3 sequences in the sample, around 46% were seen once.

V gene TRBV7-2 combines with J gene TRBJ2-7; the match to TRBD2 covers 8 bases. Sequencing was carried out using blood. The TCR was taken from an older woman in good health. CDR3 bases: TGTGCCAGCAGAACTAGCGGTGGGGGAGCAACCTACGAGCAGTACTTC. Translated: CASRTSGGGATYEQYF.